The clone carrying this T cell receptor (beta chain) was recorded once. The sample comes from a study of shared clonotypes between healthy human individuals. The CDR3 sequence is 14 residues long. Per the germline V gene, CDR1 is ENHRY and CDR2 is SYGVKD. V was cut by 0 bases and J by 7 bases, with 12 bases left in between. Using immunoSEQ multiplex PCR, the repertoire was profiled, and TCRdb retains in-frame clones only, with some absent. This repertoire shows some 2,000,000 clones, almost 96% found once; its top ten account for around 0.13%. What was sequenced was naive CD4+ T cells sorted from blood. As for subset: CD45RA+ positively selected. This chain links TRBV10-3 with TRBJ1-1; D gene unclear. This clonotype was obtained from a man between 18 and 29 years old in good health. CDR3 sequence: CAISESTPRIEAFF. The CDR3 bases are TGTGCCATCAGTGAGTCGACGCCCCGGATTGAAGCTTTCTTT.